This TCR beta chain was identified during a study of CD8+CD57+ T cells in acquired aplastic anemia. Study findings and constraints: A set of 25 to 30 CD8+ CDR3 sequences was shared between patients and controls, and these sequences appeared highly expressed in patients. Patients and healthy controls showed no significant CD8+ Simpson's diversity difference.

This clonotype was counted many times. The antigen is not known. CD8+CD57+ cell expansion had been shown by flow cytometry in patients chosen for sequencing. None of the patients had been given any therapy when their blood was sampled. Using genomic DNA as the template, TCR beta VDJ and CDR3 profiling was carried out. One entry per CDR3 protein results from TCRdb running MiXCR on the reads. The sample shows 150,000 or so distinct CDR3 sequences, around 47% of them seen only once. V shed 2 bases, J shed 9 bases, and the junction held 11 bases outside the gene matches. This CDR3 has 16 amino acids. In germline, CDR1 is SGHDN, CDR2 FVKESK.

The TCR originated in a human donor with aplastic anemia. The rearrangement links TRBV14 to TRBJ2-1; 9 bases line up with TRBD2. What was sequenced was sorted CD4+, CD8+, or CD8+CD57+ T cells (not recorded which) from PBMCs. The CDR3 sequence: CASSQWRRGGRREQFF. The CDR3 coding sequence is TGTGCCAGCAGCCAATGGCGGCGGGGGGGCCGTCGTGAGCAGTTCTTC.